These T cell receptor beta chains were read from a single sample in a study of blood T cells in healthy people across ages. MiXCR was run by TCRdb on the 5' RACE reads, yielding one entry per CDR3 protein. Of approximately 960,000 distinct CDR3 sequences in the sample, under 35% are singletons; the top ten hold about a tenth. These data were likewise used in another study, on T cells of mothers and their children.

The material sequenced was blood. These TCRs come from a woman in her 40s in good health. The CDR3 runs from the conserved cysteine through the conserved F or W. The D gene is left open where the match is weak. Rows give clone size only sometimes, using once, few, many, or a class for an expanded clone.

v_call: TRBV11-2; d_call: NA; clone_size: many; j_call: TRBJ2-6; cdr3_aa: CASSRTGVSGANVLTF; cdr3_nt: TGTGCCAGCAGTCGCACCGGGGTCTCTGGGGCCAACGTCCTGACTTTC
v_call: TRBV28; d_call: TRBD1; clone_size: NA; j_call: TRBJ2-7; cdr3_aa: CASALRGQGEQYF; cdr3_nt: TGTGCCAGCGCCTTGAGGGGGCAAGGCGAGCAGTACTTC
v_call: TRBV18; d_call: TRBD1; clone_size: NA; j_call: TRBJ2-3; cdr3_aa: CASSIQGATQYF; cdr3_nt: TGTGCCAGCTCAATCCAGGGGGCTACGCAGTATTTT
v_call: TRBV12-3/TRBV12-4; d_call: NA; clone_size: NA; j_call: TRBJ1-2; cdr3_aa: CASSLQGGSDYTF; cdr3_nt: TGCGCCAGCAGTTTACAGGGAGGTAGTGACTACACCTTC
v_call: TRBV7-2; d_call: TRBD1; clone_size: NA; j_call: TRBJ2-7; cdr3_aa: CASSYHYRQGWHEQYF; cdr3_nt: TGTGCCAGCAGCTACCACTATCGACAGGGTTGGCACGAGCAGTACTTC
v_call: TRBV20-1; d_call: NA; clone_size: many; j_call: TRBJ1-5; cdr3_aa: CSASPAAAGNQPQHF; cdr3_nt: TGCAGTGCTAGCCCCGCCGCGGCTGGCAATCAGCCCCAGCATTTT
v_call: TRBV7-9; d_call: NA; clone_size: many; j_call: TRBJ2-7; cdr3_aa: CASSELQGYEQYF; cdr3_nt: TGTGCCAGCAGCGAGCTTCAGGGGTACGAGCAGTACTTC
v_call: TRBV6-5; d_call: NA; clone_size: NA; j_call: TRBJ1-6; cdr3_aa: CASSLNSSPLHF; cdr3_nt: TGTGCCAGCAGTCTCAACAGTTCACCCCTCCACTTT
v_call: TRBV12-3/TRBV12-4; d_call: NA; clone_size: many; j_call: TRBJ2-5; cdr3_aa: CASSPFRWGAETQYF; cdr3_nt: TGTGCCAGCAGCCCTTTTAGATGGGGGGCAGAGACCCAGTACTTC
v_call: TRBV24-1; d_call: NA; clone_size: NA; j_call: TRBJ2-7; cdr3_aa: CATSDPRGTHPYEQYF; cdr3_nt: TGTGCCACCAGTGATCCGCGCGGGACACATCCGTACGAGCAGTACTTC
v_call: TRBV12-3/TRBV12-4; d_call: NA; clone_size: NA; j_call: TRBJ2-7; cdr3_aa: CASSLRFEQYF; cdr3_nt: TGTGCCAGCAGTTTAAGGTTCGAGCAGTACTTC
v_call: TRBV7-9; d_call: NA; clone_size: NA; j_call: TRBJ2-4; cdr3_aa: CASGDSSGAKNIQYF; cdr3_nt: TGTGCCAGCGGCGACAGTTCGGGAGCCAAAAACATTCAGTACTTC
v_call: TRBV6-2/TRBV6-3; d_call: NA; clone_size: NA; j_call: TRBJ2-1; cdr3_aa: CASMGTAGYNEQFF; cdr3_nt: TGTGCCAGCATGGGGACTGCGGGATACAATGAGCAGTTCTTC
v_call: TRBV28; d_call: NA; clone_size: few; j_call: TRBJ1-1; cdr3_aa: CASRYTGSAEAFF; cdr3_nt: TGTGCCAGCAGGTACACAGGGTCCGCTGAAGCTTTCTTT
v_call: TRBV12-3/TRBV12-4; d_call: NA; clone_size: few; j_call: TRBJ1-2; cdr3_aa: CASRIDGSRDGYTF; cdr3_nt: TGTGCCAGCAGAATCGACGGCTCCAGGGATGGCTACACCTTC
v_call: TRBV19; d_call: TRBD1; clone_size: NA; j_call: TRBJ1-1; cdr3_aa: CASSIPGQGSFF; cdr3_nt: TGTGCCAGTAGTATCCCCGGACAGGGGTCATTCTTT
v_call: TRBV28; d_call: NA; clone_size: NA; j_call: TRBJ1-2; cdr3_aa: CASSHKSNYGYTF; cdr3_nt: TGTGCCAGCAGCCACAAATCTAACTATGGCTACACCTTC
v_call: TRBV12-5; d_call: NA; clone_size: NA; j_call: TRBJ1-1; cdr3_aa: CASATEENTEAFF; cdr3_nt: TGTGCTAGTGCCACGGAGGAGAACACTGAAGCTTTCTTT
v_call: TRBV14; d_call: NA; clone_size: many; j_call: TRBJ2-7; cdr3_aa: CASSQVNSYEQYF; cdr3_nt: TGTGCCAGCAGCCAAGTAAACAGCTACGAGCAGTACTTC
v_call: TRBV5-1; d_call: NA; clone_size: many; j_call: TRBJ2-7; cdr3_aa: CASSLAQGANEQYF; cdr3_nt: TGCGCCAGCAGCTTGGCCCAGGGCGCCAACGAGCAGTACTTC
v_call: TRBV19; d_call: NA; clone_size: NA; j_call: TRBJ1-1; cdr3_aa: CASSWTAPNTEAFF; cdr3_nt: TGTGCCAGTAGTTGGACAGCCCCGAACACTGAAGCTTTCTTT
v_call: TRBV12-3/TRBV12-4; d_call: NA; clone_size: NA; j_call: TRBJ1-1; cdr3_aa: CASTPSTPVSTEAFF; cdr3_nt: TGTGCCAGCACCCCCAGCACCCCAGTGAGCACTGAAGCTTTCTTT
v_call: TRBV28; d_call: TRBD1; clone_size: NA; j_call: TRBJ2-2; cdr3_aa: CASSIGTGNTGELFF; cdr3_nt: TGTGCCAGCAGTATCGGGACAGGGAACACCGGGGAGCTGTTTTTT
v_call: TRBV20-1; d_call: TRBD2; clone_size: many; j_call: TRBJ2-1; cdr3_aa: CSAGKGLAGVNEQFF; cdr3_nt: TGCAGTGCTGGGAAAGGACTAGCGGGGGTCAATGAGCAGTTCTTC
v_call: TRBV18; d_call: NA; clone_size: many; j_call: TRBJ2-7; cdr3_aa: CASSPPAAVYEQYF; cdr3_nt: TGTGCCAGCTCACCACCGGCGGCTGTCTACGAGCAGTACTTC
v_call: TRBV28; d_call: NA; clone_size: many; j_call: TRBJ2-1; cdr3_aa: CASSSPGSYNEQFF; cdr3_nt: TGTGCCAGCAGTTCTCCAGGCTCCTACAATGAGCAGTTCTTC
v_call: TRBV9; d_call: NA; clone_size: NA; j_call: TRBJ1-5; cdr3_aa: CASSLSGAVDQPQHF; cdr3_nt: TGTGCCAGCAGCCTGTCCGGGGCCGTTGATCAGCCCCAGCATTTT
v_call: TRBV28; d_call: TRBD1; clone_size: NA; j_call: TRBJ1-1; cdr3_aa: CASSLPGGSAFF; cdr3_nt: TGTGCCAGCAGTCTCCCAGGGGGTTCAGCTTTCTTT
v_call: TRBV11-3; d_call: NA; clone_size: NA; j_call: TRBJ2-7; cdr3_aa: CANSLEGNEQYF; cdr3_nt: TGTGCCAACAGCTTAGAGGGTAACGAGCAGTACTTC
v_call: TRBV28; d_call: TRBD2; clone_size: few; j_call: TRBJ2-5; cdr3_aa: CASRTPAGADGTQYF; cdr3_nt: TGTGCCAGCAGGACCCCAGCGGGGGCGGATGGGACCCAGTACTTC